This T cell receptor (beta chain) emerged from a study of tumor-infiltrating lymphocytes in oesophageal squamous cell carcinoma. Germline lookup yields CDR1 DFQATT and CDR2 SNEGSKA (reference sequence). V was shortened by 0 bases and J by 4 bases, with 22 bases between the two germline ends. The CDR3 runs 17 residues. In TCRdb, the PCR reads were re-called with MiXCR into one record per CDR3 protein. The data contain about 21,000 distinct CDR3 sequences, about two fifths of them singletons. The sequencing input was normal esophageal tissue next to the tumor. The clonotype originates from a male donor with esophageal squamous cell carcinoma. The V call is TRBV20-1, the J call TRBJ2-7, with D maybe TRBD2 (6 bases). The CDR3 reads CSARDTGERAGFYEQYF. CDR3 nucleotide sequence: TGCAGTGCTAGAGATACGGGGGAGCGGGCAGGTTTTTACGAGCAGTACTTC.